These 11 T cell receptor beta chains originate from one sample sequenced in a study of identical twins. TCRdb called the 5' RACE reads again in MiXCR, with one record for every CDR3 protein. The sample gives around 500,000 distinct CDR3 sequences, about 14% of which show up once; over 0.5% is in the top ten. The same sample was also studied in work on yellow fever vaccine responses in identical twins.

Source material: CD4+ T cells sorted from blood. The receptor source for this set is a woman aged 18-29 years in good health.

V is TRBV15 and J is TRBJ2-5; D is ambiguous. Trimming left V 0 bases short and J 0 bases short, with 8 bases between. There are 15 residues in the CDR3. Germline V gene data show CDR1 as LNHNV and CDR2 as YYDKDF (reference sequence). The CDR3 spells CATSRENRDQETQYF. Here the CDR3 DNA reads TGTGCCACCAGCAGAGAAAACAGAGACCAAGAGACCCAGTACTTC.

CDR3 in amino acids: CATSPGTTSSYEQYF. CDR3 nucleotide sequence: TGTGCCACCAGTCCCGGGACAACCAGCTCCTACGAGCAGTACTTC. The chain employs TRBV24-1 and TRBJ2-7; tentative D call: TRBD1 (6 bases). Germline CDR1 reads KGHDR; CDR2 reads SFDVKD. The CDR3 totals 15 residues. Between the trimmed V and J ends, which lost 6 bases and 0 bases, there was a span of 14 bases.

This clonotype has more than one count but fewer than ten. The chain employs TRBV11-2 and TRBJ2-1; D not certain. Per germline, CDR1 SGHAT and CDR2 FQNNGV. Trimming shortened V by 3 bases and J by 6 bases, and 9 bases separated the two germline ends. CDR3 length equals 13 residues. The CDR3 protein is CASSFPAGNEQFF. The DNA for the CDR3 is TGTGCCAGCAGCTTCCCTGCTGGCAATGAGCAGTTCTTC.

The chain has TRBV7-2 and TRBJ2-3; TRBD1 matches 11 bases. V dropped 3 bases and J dropped 4; count of bases not matched to a gene: 3. The CDR3 sequence is 15 residues long. Per germline, CDR1 SGHTA and CDR2 FQGNSA. CDR3 nucleotide sequence: TGTGCCAGCAGCTTTAGGGGACAGGGGGCAGATACGCAGTATTTT. Translating it yields CASSFRGQGADTQYF.

This clonotype was found a few times. The J gene is TRBJ1-1, the V gene TRBV7-2, with D possibly being TRBD1 (6 bases). The CDR3 is 15 amino acids. The V and J ends lost 5 bases and 4 bases respectively, with 17 bases between them. Germline V CDR1 and CDR2: SGHTA, FQGNSA. CDR3 loop: CASSPDFTGTTEAFF. The CDR3 DNA reads as TGTGCCAGCAGCCCTGACTTTACAGGGACCACTGAAGCTTTCTTT. Using reference TRBV7-2 and TRBJ1-1 for the parts outside the CDR3, the full variable domain is GAGVSQSPSNKVTEKGKDVELRCDPISGHTALYWYRQSLGQGLEFLIYFQGNSAPDKSGLPSDRFSAERTGGSVSTLTIQRTQQEDSAVYLCASSPDFTGTTEAFFGQGTRLTVV.

This clonotype was observed at least ten times. The rearrangement links TRBV28 to TRBJ2-1, with 7 positions matching TRBD1. J was trimmed by 3 bases and V by 6 bases; bases with no gene match: 8. The length of the CDR3 is 15 residues. CDR1 MDHEN and CDR2 SYDVKM come from the germline V gene. CDR3: CASRPRGQDYNEQFF. The DNA for the CDR3 is TGTGCCAGCAGGCCGCGCGGACAGGACTACAATGAGCAGTTCTTC.

The chain joins TRBV4-1 to TRBJ2-1, with 14 bases fitting TRBD2. CDR1 and CDR2 from the germline V gene are MGHRA and YSYEKL. CDR3 length: 19 residues. V lost 2 bases to trimming and J lost 8 bases; unmatched junction nucleotides: 14. DNA of the CDR3: TGCGCCAGCAGCCAAACTCCCCCGACTAGCGGGGGGGAGAGGGATGAGCAGTTCTTC. Its protein is CASSQTPPTSGGERDEQFF.

The V and J genes are TRBV11-1 and TRBJ1-5; no clear D gene. This CDR3 spans 14 amino acids. The germline gives CDR1 SGHAT, CDR2 FQDESV (reference sequence). The V end was cut by 7 bases, the J end by 4 bases, with 14 bases between. The CDR3 bases are TGTGCCAGCAAGCCAGGTTTACGGAATCAGCCCCAGCATTTT. This encodes CASKPGLRNQPQHF.

The chain combines TRBV7-9 with TRBJ2-7, with D possibly matching TRBD2 (5 bases). Germline-derived CDR1 and CDR2 are SEHNR and FQNEAQ (reference sequence). V lost 8 bases, J lost 1 base, and 15 bases lay in between. There are 14 residues in the CDR3. The CDR3, as DNA: TGTGCCAGCTGTTTCGGAGCGGAATCCTACGAGCAGTACTTC. This codes for CASCFGAESYEQYF.

This clonotype has only a few counts. This sequence joins TRBV7-8 and TRBJ2-3; TRBD2 aligns across 10 bases. CDR1 SGHVS and CDR2 FQNEAQ come from the germline V gene. The CDR3 consists of 17 residues. J gave up 4 bases and V 2 bases, and 9 bases lay outside the gene matches. The CDR3 DNA reads TGTGCCAGCAGCTTAATTCCTAGCGGGGGATGGGCAGATACGCAGTATTTT. Its translation is CASSLIPSGGWADTQYF.

The chain links TRBV12-3 or TRBV12-4 to TRBJ2-7, with D maybe TRBD1 (6 bases). The V end was cut by 6 bases, the J end by 2 bases, with 11 bases between. This CDR3 spans 13 amino acids. The CDR3 nucleotides are TGTGCCAGCAGACGACAGGTCACCTACGAGCAGTACTTC. Encoded protein: CASRRQVTYEQYF.